The next 2 T cell receptor beta chains were all read from a single sample in a study of T cells in Graves' hyperthyroidism and ophthalmopathy. The source material, RNA transcripts, was used to amplify TCR beta CDR3 regions. Carried out on the TCR CDR3, a first-round RT-PCR used the HTBI primer set. MiXCR was run by TCRdb on the multiplex PCR reads, yielding one entry per CDR3 protein. Among fewer than 350,000 distinct CDR3 sequences listed, 15% to 20% were seen once. The sequencing input was blood. Receptors originate from a woman between 40 and 55 years old with Graves' ophthalmopathy.

This clonotype occurred many times. This chain connects TRBV15 to TRBJ1-1; D perhaps matches TRBD1 (5 bases). CDR3 length: 14 amino acids. V was clipped by 4 bases and J by 1 base, with 10 bases between them. The germline gives CDR1 LNHNV, CDR2 YYDKDF (reference sequence). The CDR3 sequence is CATSMSRGNTEAFF. DNA for the CDR3: TGTGCCACCAGCATGTCGAGGGGGAACACTGAAGCTTTCTTT.

This clonotype was counted ten times or more. This chain uses TRBV27 with TRBJ2-7; D tentatively reads TRBD1 or TRBD2 (5 bases each). This CDR3 contains 13 residues. Per the germline V gene, CDR1 is MNHEY and CDR2 is SMNVEV (reference sequence). V lost 5 bases and J lost 7, with 15 bases in between. The DNA for the CDR3 is TGTGCCAGCAGTGGTGGGACCGCCAGAGAGCAGTACTTC. This sequence encodes CASSGGTAREQYF.